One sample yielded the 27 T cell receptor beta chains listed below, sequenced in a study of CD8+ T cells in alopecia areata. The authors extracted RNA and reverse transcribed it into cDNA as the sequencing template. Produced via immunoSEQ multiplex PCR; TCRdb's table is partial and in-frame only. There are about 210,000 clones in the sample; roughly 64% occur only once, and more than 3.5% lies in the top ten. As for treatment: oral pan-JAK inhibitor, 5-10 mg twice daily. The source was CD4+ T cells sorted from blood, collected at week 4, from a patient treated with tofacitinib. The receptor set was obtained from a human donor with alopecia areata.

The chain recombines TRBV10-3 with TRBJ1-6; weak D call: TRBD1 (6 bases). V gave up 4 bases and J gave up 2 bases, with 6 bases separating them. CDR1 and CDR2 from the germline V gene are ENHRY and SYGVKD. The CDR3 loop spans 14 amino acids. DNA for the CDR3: TGTGCCATCAGTGGGGGGCCCTATAATTCACCCCTCCACTTT. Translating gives CAISGGPYNSPLHF.

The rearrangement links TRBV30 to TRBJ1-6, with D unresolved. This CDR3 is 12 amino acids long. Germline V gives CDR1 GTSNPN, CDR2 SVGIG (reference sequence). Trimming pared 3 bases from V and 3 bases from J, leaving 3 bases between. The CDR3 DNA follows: TGTGCCTGGAGATTCTATAATTCACCCCTCCACTTT. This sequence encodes CAWRFYNSPLHF.

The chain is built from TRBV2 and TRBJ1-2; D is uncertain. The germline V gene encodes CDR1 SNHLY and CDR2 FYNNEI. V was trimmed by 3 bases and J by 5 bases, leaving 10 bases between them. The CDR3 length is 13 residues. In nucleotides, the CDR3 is TGTGCCAGCAGTGAGTCCACTACGTATGGCTACACCTTC. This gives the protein CASSESTTYGYTF.

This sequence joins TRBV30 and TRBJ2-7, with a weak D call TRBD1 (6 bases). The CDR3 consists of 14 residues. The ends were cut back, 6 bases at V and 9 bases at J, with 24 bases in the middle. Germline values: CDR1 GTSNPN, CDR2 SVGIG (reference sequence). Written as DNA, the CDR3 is TGTGCCTGTACTCTTGGGGGCCCATTCCGGTGGCAGTACTTC. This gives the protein CACTLGGPFRWQYF.

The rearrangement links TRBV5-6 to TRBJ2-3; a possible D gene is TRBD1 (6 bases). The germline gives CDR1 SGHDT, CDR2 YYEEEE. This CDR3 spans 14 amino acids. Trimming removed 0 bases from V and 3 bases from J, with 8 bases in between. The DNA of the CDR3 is TGTGCCAGCAGCTTGGTCCAGGGGACAGATACGCAGTATTTT. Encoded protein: CASSLVQGTDTQYF.

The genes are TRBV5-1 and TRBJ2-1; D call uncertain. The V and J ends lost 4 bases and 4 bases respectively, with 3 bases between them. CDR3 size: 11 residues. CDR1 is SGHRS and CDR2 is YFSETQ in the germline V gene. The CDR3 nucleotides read TGCGCCAGCAGCGAATACAATGAGCAGTTCTTC. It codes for CASSEYNEQFF.

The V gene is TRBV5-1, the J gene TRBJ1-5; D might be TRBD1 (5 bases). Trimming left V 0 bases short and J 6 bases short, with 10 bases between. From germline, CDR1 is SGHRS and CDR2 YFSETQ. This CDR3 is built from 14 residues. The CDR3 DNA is TGCGCCAGCAGCTTGGCAGGGCAGGGTCAGCCCCAGCATTTT. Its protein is CASSLAGQGQPQHF.

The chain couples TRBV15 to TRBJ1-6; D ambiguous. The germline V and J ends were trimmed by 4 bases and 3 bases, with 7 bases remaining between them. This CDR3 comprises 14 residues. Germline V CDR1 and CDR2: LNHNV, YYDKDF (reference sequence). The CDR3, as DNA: TGTGCCACCAGCAAGGACCGCTATAATTCACCCCTCCACTTT. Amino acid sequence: CATSKDRYNSPLHF.

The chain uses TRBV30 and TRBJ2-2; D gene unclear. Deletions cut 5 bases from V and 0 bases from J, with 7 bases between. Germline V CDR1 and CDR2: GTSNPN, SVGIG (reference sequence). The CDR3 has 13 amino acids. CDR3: CAWLYANTGELFF. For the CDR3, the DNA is TGTGCCTGGCTATACGCGAACACCGGGGAGCTGTTTTTT. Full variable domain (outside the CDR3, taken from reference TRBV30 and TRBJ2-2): SQTIHQWPATLVQPVGSPLSLECTVEGTSNPNLYWYRQAAGRGLQLLFYSVGIGQISSEVPQNLSASRPQDRQFILSSKKLLLSDSGFYLCAWLYANTGELFFGEGSRLTVL.

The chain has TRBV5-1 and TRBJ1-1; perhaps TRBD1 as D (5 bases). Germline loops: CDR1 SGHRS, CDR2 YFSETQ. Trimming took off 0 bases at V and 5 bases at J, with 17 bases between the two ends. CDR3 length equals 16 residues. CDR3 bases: TGCGCCAGCAGCTTGGATGGGGCGCCGGGTCGGACTGAAGCTTTCTTT. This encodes CASSLDGAPGRTEAFF.

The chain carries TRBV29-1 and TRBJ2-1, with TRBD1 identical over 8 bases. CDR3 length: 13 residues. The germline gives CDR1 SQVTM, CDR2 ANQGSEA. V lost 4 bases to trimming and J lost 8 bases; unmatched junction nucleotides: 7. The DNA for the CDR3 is TGCAGCGTTGGGCAGGGGGCTTGGGATGAGCAGTTCTTC. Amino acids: CSVGQGAWDEQFF.

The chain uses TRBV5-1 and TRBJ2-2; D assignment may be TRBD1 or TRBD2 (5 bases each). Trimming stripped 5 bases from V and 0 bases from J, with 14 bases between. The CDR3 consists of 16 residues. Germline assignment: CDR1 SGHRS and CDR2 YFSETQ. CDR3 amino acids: CASSRAGDANTGELFF. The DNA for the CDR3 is TGCGCCAGCAGTCGGGCCGGGGACGCGAACACCGGGGAGCTGTTTTTT.

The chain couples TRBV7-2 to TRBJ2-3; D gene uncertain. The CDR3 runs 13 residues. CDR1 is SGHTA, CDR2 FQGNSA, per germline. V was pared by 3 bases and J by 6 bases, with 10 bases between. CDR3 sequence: CASSFSHPDTQYF. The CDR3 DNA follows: TGTGCCAGCAGCTTTTCCCATCCGGATACGCAGTATTTT.

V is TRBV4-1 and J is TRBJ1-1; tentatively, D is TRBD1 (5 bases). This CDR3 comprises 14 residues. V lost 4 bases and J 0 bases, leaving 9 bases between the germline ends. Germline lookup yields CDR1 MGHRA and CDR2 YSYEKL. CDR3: CASSLQEMNTEAFF. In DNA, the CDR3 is TGCGCCAGCAGCCTACAGGAGATGAACACTGAAGCTTTCTTT.

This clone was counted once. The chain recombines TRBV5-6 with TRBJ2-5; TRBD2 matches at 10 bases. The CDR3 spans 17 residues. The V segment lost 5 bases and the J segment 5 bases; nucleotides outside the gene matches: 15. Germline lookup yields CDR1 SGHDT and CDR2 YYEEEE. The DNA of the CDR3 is TGTGCCAGCAGTCCGACTTACCCGGGACTAGCGTCGGAGACCCAGTACTTC. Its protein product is CASSPTYPGLASETQYF.

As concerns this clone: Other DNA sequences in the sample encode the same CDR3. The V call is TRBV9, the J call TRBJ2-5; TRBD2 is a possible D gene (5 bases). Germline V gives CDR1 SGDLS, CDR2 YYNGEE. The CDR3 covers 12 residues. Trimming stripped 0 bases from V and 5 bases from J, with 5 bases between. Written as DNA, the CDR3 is TGTGCCAGCAGCGTAGGAGGGGAGACCCAGTACTTC. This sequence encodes CASSVGGETQYF.

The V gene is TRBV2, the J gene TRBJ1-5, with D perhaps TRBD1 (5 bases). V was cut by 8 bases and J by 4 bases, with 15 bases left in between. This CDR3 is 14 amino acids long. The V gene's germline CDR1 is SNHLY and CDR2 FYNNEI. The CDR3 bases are TGTGCCAGCCATCTCGTACCAGGGAATCAGCCCCAGCATTTT. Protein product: CASHLVPGNQPQHF.

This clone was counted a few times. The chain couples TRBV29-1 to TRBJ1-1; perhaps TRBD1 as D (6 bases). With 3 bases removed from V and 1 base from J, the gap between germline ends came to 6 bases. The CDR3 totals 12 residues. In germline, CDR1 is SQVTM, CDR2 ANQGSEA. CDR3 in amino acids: CSVETGNTEAFF. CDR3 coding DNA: TGCAGCGTTGAGACAGGGAACACTGAAGCTTTCTTT.

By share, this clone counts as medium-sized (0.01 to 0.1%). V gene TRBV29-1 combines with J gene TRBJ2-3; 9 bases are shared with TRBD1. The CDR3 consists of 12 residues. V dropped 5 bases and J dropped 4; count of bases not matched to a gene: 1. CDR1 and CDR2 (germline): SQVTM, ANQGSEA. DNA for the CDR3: TGCAGCGTTAGGACAGGGGCAGATACGCAGTATTTT. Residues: CSVRTGADTQYF.

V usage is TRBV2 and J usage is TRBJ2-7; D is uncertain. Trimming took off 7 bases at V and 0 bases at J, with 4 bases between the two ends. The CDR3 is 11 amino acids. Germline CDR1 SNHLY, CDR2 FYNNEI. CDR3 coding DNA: TGTGCCAGCATAAGCTCCTACGAGCAGTACTTC. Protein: CASISSYEQYF.

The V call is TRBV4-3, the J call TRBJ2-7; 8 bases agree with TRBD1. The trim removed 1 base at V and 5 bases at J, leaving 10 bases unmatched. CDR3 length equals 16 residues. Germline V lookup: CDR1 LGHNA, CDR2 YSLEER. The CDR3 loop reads CASSQAPPGGEHEQYF. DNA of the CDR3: TGCGCCAGCAGCCAAGCTCCCCCAGGGGGCGAACACGAGCAGTACTTC.

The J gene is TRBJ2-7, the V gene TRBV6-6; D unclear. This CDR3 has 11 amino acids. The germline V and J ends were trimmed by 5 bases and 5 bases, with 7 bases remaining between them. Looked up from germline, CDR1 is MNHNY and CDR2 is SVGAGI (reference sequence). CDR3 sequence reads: CASSVLDEQYF. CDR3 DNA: TGTGCCAGCAGTGTTCTCGACGAGCAGTACTTC.

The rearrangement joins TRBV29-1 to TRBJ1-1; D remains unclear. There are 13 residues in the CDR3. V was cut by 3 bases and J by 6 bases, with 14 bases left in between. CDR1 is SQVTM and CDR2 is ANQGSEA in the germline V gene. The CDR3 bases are TGCAGCGTTGATATTGGAGGAGGGCCTGAAGCTTTCTTT. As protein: CSVDIGGGPEAFF.

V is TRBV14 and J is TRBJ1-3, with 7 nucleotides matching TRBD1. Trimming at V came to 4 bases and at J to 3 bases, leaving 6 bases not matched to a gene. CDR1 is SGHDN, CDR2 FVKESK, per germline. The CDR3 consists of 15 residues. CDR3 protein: CASSRLRDSGNTIYF. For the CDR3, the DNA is TGTGCCAGCAGCCGGCTCCGGGACAGTGGAAACACCATATATTTT. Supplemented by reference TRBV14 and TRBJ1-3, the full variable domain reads EAGVTQFPSHSVIEKGQTVTLRCDPISGHDNLYWYRRVMGKEIKFLLHFVKESKQDESGMPNNRFLAERTGGTYSTLKVQPAELEDSGVYFCASSRLRDSGNTIYFGEGSWLTVV.

CDR3 loop: CASSGGTGGTYGYTF. The CDR3 nucleotides are TGTGCCAGCAGTGGGGGGACAGGGGGTACCTATGGCTACACCTTC. The rearrangement links TRBV2 to TRBJ1-2; 11 nucleotides agree with TRBD1. This CDR3 is 15 amino acids long. J was trimmed by 4 bases and V by 4 bases; bases with no gene match: 5. Per germline, CDR1 SNHLY and CDR2 FYNNEI.

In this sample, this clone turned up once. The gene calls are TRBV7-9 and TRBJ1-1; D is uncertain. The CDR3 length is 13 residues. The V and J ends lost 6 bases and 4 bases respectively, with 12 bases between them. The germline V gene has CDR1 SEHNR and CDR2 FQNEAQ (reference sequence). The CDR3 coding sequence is TGTGCCAGCAGTCCGACGGCTATCACTGAAGCTTTCTTT. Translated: CASSPTAITEAFF.

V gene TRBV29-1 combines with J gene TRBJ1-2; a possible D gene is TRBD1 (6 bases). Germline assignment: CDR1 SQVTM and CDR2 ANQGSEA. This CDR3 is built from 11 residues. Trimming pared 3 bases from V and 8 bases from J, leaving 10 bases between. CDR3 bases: TGCAGCGTTGATGGGGGGCTCGGCTACACCTTC. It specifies CSVDGGLGYTF.